A single sample gave rise to the 28 T cell receptor beta chains below, sequenced in a study of T cell responses to AZD1222 COVID-19 vaccine. The table came from immunoSEQ multiplex PCR; TCRdb's copy has only in-frame clones and leaves some out. The table lists about 160,000 clones, 92% of them singletons. Material: peripheral blood, obtained on day 0 of MenACWY control vaccination. The receptors were gathered from an adult in good health.

Only one count was recorded for this clone. V and J are TRBV28 and TRBJ1-4; no clear D. The CDR3 is 15 residues long. The V gene lost 5 bases and the J gene lost 8 bases, with 18 bases spanning the gap. In germline, CDR1 is MDHEN, CDR2 SYDVKM. CDR3 amino acids: CASSPRGRAREKLFF. The CDR3 DNA follows: TGTGCCAGCAGTCCTAGAGGTAGGGCACGAGAAAAACTGTTTTTT. Filled out from reference TRBV28 and TRBJ1-4, the complete variable domain reads DVKVTQSSRYLVKRTGEKVFLECVQDMDHENMFWYRQDPGLGLRLIYFSYDVKMKEKGDIPEGYSVSREKKERFSLILESASTNQTSMYLCASSPRGRAREKLFFGSGTQLSVL.

The chain carries TRBV19 and TRBJ2-2, with 9 bases fitting TRBD1. The CDR3 has 14 amino acids. CDR1 and CDR2 (germline): LNHDA, SQIVND (reference sequence). The ends lost 5 bases at V and 9 bases at J; junction bases unmatched: 7. Written as DNA, the CDR3 is TGTGCCAGTAGTCTCGACAGGGGGAACCGGGAGCTGTTTTTT. Protein: CASSLDRGNRELFF.

This chain joins TRBV19 and TRBJ2-7; 7 bases fit TRBD2. The CDR3 loop spans 16 amino acids. Per germline, CDR1 LNHDA and CDR2 SQIVND (reference sequence). After removal of 3 bases from V and 2 bases from J, the junction contained 10 bases not matched to a gene. DNA for the CDR3: TGTGCCAGTAGTATCGGGAGCCTCGGACTAGCCTACGAGCAGTACTTC. Its translation: CASSIGSLGLAYEQYF.

This clone showed up just once. The chain employs TRBV5-8 and TRBJ1-1; D possibly corresponds to TRBD1 (5 bases). Trimming took 2 bases from V and 5 from J, leaving 13 bases between them. The CDR3 loop spans 14 amino acids. CDR1 is SGHTS and CDR2 is YDEGEE in the germline V gene. CDR3 sequence reads: CASSFGGYSTEAFF. As DNA, the CDR3 is TGTGCCAGCAGCTTCGGGGGGTATTCTACTGAAGCTTTCTTT.

The chain employs TRBV5-1 and TRBJ1-2; D not certain. Trimming pared 1 base from V and 3 bases from J, leaving 10 bases between. The CDR3 is 14 residues long. Per the germline V gene, CDR1 is SGHRS and CDR2 is YFSETQ. This CDR3 is CASSLSGIDYGYTF. For the CDR3, the DNA is TGCGCCAGCAGCTTGTCGGGGATTGACTATGGCTACACCTTC.

V and J are TRBV4-3 and TRBJ1-2; D possibly corresponds to TRBD1 (5 bases). The length of the CDR3 is 17 residues. Germline CDR1 reads LGHNA; CDR2 reads YSLEER. The ends were cut back, 1 base at V and 7 bases at J, with 22 bases in the middle. The CDR3 nucleotides read TGCGCCAGCAGCCAAGCGCGTGGCGGCAGGGAGATTGGTGGCTACACCTTC. It translates to CASSQARGGREIGGYTF.

The rearrangement uses TRBV6-1 and TRBJ2-5, with 7 bases aligning to TRBD2. With V trimmed by 1 base and J by 5 bases, 7 bases remained unmatched. Germline V gene data show CDR1 as MNHNS and CDR2 as SASEGT. The CDR3 loop spans 15 amino acids. In DNA, the CDR3 is TGTGCCAGCAGTGAAGGGACTAGGTCCAAGGAGACCCAGTACTTC. This codes for CASSEGTRSKETQYF.

The chain has TRBV11-2 and TRBJ1-1; unclear D gene. V was clipped by 3 bases and J by 1 base, with 12 bases between them. Germline V gene data show CDR1 as SGHAT and CDR2 as FQNNGV. The CDR3 extends over 15 amino acids. The CDR3: CASSFPTRGNTEAFF. The CDR3, as DNA: TGTGCCAGCAGCTTCCCTACAAGAGGGAACACTGAAGCTTTCTTT. Full variable domain (outside the CDR3, taken from reference TRBV11-2 and TRBJ1-1): EAGVAQSPRYKIIEKRQSVAFWCNPISGHATLYWYQQILGQGPKLLIQFQNNGVVDDSQLPKDRFSAERLKGVDSTLKIQPAKLEDSAVYLCASSFPTRGNTEAFFGQGTRLTVV.

This clone was found a few times. The chain joins TRBV20-1 to TRBJ2-1; D is ambiguous. V was clipped by 3 bases and J by 6 bases, with 15 bases between them. Germline values: CDR1 DFQATT, CDR2 SNEGSKA (reference sequence). This CDR3 has 14 residues. The CDR3 sequence: CSASGRRSLNEQFF. The DNA of the CDR3 is TGCAGTGCTAGTGGCAGGCGCTCGCTCAATGAGCAGTTCTTC.

V usage is TRBV11-3 and J usage is TRBJ1-3; D is undetermined. The CDR3 totals 15 residues. CDR1 is SGHNT, CDR2 YENEEA, per germline. The V end lost 1 base, the J end lost 0 bases, and 7 bases lay between the germline ends. CDR3 protein: CASSLGAVSGNTIYF. As DNA, the CDR3 is TGTGCCAGCAGCTTAGGGGCGGTCTCTGGAAACACCATATATTTT.

The chain joins TRBV7-2 to TRBJ1-2; D call uncertain. Trimming shortened V by 0 bases and J by 8 bases, and 10 bases separated the two germline ends. From germline, CDR1 is SGHTA and CDR2 FQGNSA. The CDR3 has 13 residues. The CDR3 bases are TGTGCCAGCAGCTTAGCGCGAAGTGTCGGCTACACCTTC. Protein: CASSLARSVGYTF.

The chain uses TRBV30 and TRBJ1-5; 9 nucleotides match TRBD1. This CDR3 contains 13 residues. Trimming at V came to 5 bases and at J to 3 bases, leaving 2 bases not matched to a gene. Germline V gene lookup returns CDR1 GTSNPN and CDR2 SVGIG (reference sequence). The CDR3 here is CAWGTGINQPQHF. The CDR3 DNA follows: TGTGCCTGGGGGACAGGGATCAATCAGCCCCAGCATTTT. Full variable domain (outside the CDR3, taken from reference TRBV30 and TRBJ1-5): SQTIHQWPATLVQPVGSPLSLECTVEGTSNPNLYWYRQAAGRGLQLLFYSVGIGQISSEVPQNLSASRPQDRQFILSSKKLLLSDSGFYLCAWGTGINQPQHFGDGTRLSIL.

This rearrangement joins TRBV14 to TRBJ2-4; D could derive from TRBD1 or TRBD2 (5 bases each). Germline V gene data show CDR1 as SGHDN and CDR2 as FVKESK. The CDR3 is 12 residues long. Deletions cut 1 base from V and 9 bases from J, with 7 bases between. The CDR3 DNA sequence: TGTGCCAGCAGCCAAGCGGGGCCCATTCAGTACTTC. This sequence encodes CASSQAGPIQYF.

This chain joins TRBV19 and TRBJ2-3; D is perhaps TRBD2 (6 bases). Germline CDR1 is LNHDA and CDR2 is SQIVND (reference sequence). This CDR3 has 13 residues. Trimming removed 4 bases at V and 6 bases at J, with 11 bases between. The DNA of the CDR3 is TGTGCCAGTAGTAGGGACTGGAGGGATACGCAGTATTTT. This gives the protein CASSRDWRDTQYF.

This clone was detected a few times. This chain uses TRBV19 with TRBJ2-5, with D perhaps matching TRBD1 or TRBD2 (5 bases each). Trimming shortened V by 6 bases and J by 4 bases, and 18 bases separated the two germline ends. The germline V gene encodes CDR1 LNHDA and CDR2 SQIVND (reference sequence). The CDR3 loop spans 15 amino acids. The CDR3 coding sequence is TGTGCCAGTAGCCCCGGGACGGGTTGGGGAGAGACCCAGTACTTC. Its protein product is CASSPGTGWGETQYF.

The chain uses TRBV18 and TRBJ2-3, with 11 bases that match TRBD2. The CDR3 has 14 amino acids. Germline CDR1 reads KGHSH; CDR2 reads LQKENI. V lost 2 bases and J lost 6; bases outside the gene matches: 1. CDR3 sequence (DNA): TGTGCCAGCTCACCATCTAGCGGGAGGGATACGCAGTATTTT. Its translation: CASSPSSGRDTQYF.

V usage is TRBV6-1 and J usage is TRBJ1-1; 7 nucleotides agree with TRBD1. The CDR3 spans 16 residues. Trimming took 3 bases from V and 3 from J; bases not matched to a gene: 10. The germline gives CDR1 MNHNS, CDR2 SASEGT. This CDR3 reads CASSDGTAITHTEAFF. CDR3 sequence (DNA): TGTGCCAGCAGTGACGGGACAGCCATAACCCACACTGAAGCTTTCTTT.

The V call is TRBV7-8, the J call TRBJ1-5; possible D gene TRBD1, 6 bases. The V end lost 3 bases, the J end lost 7 bases, and 16 bases lay between the germline ends. Germline lookup yields CDR1 SGHVS and CDR2 FQNEAQ. The CDR3 sequence is 15 residues long. CDR3 nucleotide sequence: TGTGCCAGCAGCTTGACTCAGGGGAAAGGACAGCCCCAGCATTTT. Its translation: CASSLTQGKGQPQHF.

The sample holds a few counts of this clone. J is TRBJ1-2 and V is TRBV15; D is possibly TRBD1 (6 bases). The CDR3 consists of 14 residues. V shed 0 bases and J shed 6 bases, with 11 bases lying between them. Germline CDR1 and CDR2: LNHNV and YYDKDF (reference sequence). The CDR3 DNA reads TGTGCCACCAGCAGAGATCTTAACAGGGATGGCTACACCTTC. Translation gives CATSRDLNRDGYTF.

The V and J genes are TRBV6-2 or TRBV6-3 and TRBJ1-5; tentative D call: TRBD1 (6 bases). The CDR3 contains 14 residues. V was pared by 6 bases and J by 2 bases, with 11 bases between. The germline V gene has CDR1 MNHEY and CDR2 SVGEGT. The CDR3, as DNA: TGTGCCAGCAGCCGAGAGGGGGGCAATCAGCCCCAGCATTTT. Its translation: CASSREGGNQPQHF.

A word on this clone: The same CDR3 can be traced to other DNA sequences in this sample. The V and J genes are TRBV27 and TRBJ1-5; D gene uncertain. Germline CDR1 reads MNHEY; CDR2 reads SMNVEV (reference sequence). CDR3 length equals 14 residues. V was pared by 2 bases and J by 1 base, with 6 bases between. This CDR3 is CASSLLGSNQPQHF. The CDR3 DNA follows: TGTGCCAGCAGTTTACTGGGAAGCAATCAGCCCCAGCATTTT.

The genes are TRBV11-2 and TRBJ1-3; no definite D call. V dropped 3 bases and J dropped 1 base, with 7 bases sitting between them. In germline, CDR1 is SGHAT, CDR2 FQNNGV. This CDR3 contains 14 residues. As DNA, the CDR3 is TGTGCCAGCAGCTTCCAGGCTTCTGGAAACACCATATATTTT. Its protein product is CASSFQASGNTIYF.

The chain couples TRBV19 to TRBJ2-5; 7 nucleotides match TRBD2. The V and J ends lost 6 bases and 4 bases, in that order; junction bases with no gene match: 11. This CDR3 spans 15 amino acids. Germline V gives CDR1 LNHDA, CDR2 SQIVND (reference sequence). CDR3 sequence: CASRHQGGSGETQYF. The CDR3 bases are TGTGCCAGTAGGCATCAGGGCGGGAGTGGAGAGACCCAGTACTTC. Variable domain in full (rest from reference TRBV19 and TRBJ2-5): DGGITQSPKYLFRKEGQNVTLSCEQNLNHDAMYWYRQDPGQGLRLIYYSQIVNDFQKGDIAEGYSVSREKKESFPLTVTSAQKNPTAFYLCASRHQGGSGETQYFGPGTRLLVL.

The chain uses TRBV28 and TRBJ2-7; possible D gene TRBD1, 5 bases. The V gene lost 3 bases and the J gene lost 0 bases, with 15 bases spanning the gap. Germline values: CDR1 MDHEN, CDR2 SYDVKM. The CDR3 runs to 16 residues. The CDR3, as DNA: TGTGCCAGCAGTTTCGACTTTATTGACAGCTCCTACGAGCAGTACTTC. Encoded protein: CASSFDFIDSSYEQYF.

This chain uses TRBV28 with TRBJ2-2; 8 nucleotides align to TRBD2. Trimming cost V 10 bases and J 4 bases; bases outside gene matches: 11. This CDR3 region has 15 residues. Germline CDR1 is MDHEN and CDR2 is SYDVKM. The CDR3 region has the DNA TGTGCCATCCGTCCCACTAGCGGACTCACCGGGGAGCTGTTTTTT. Translation gives CAIRPTSGLTGELFF.

The gene calls are TRBV28 and TRBJ1-3; a weak D match, TRBD1 (6 bases). V was cut by 3 bases and J by 2 bases, with 17 bases left in between. This CDR3 is built from 17 residues. CDR1 and CDR2 from the germline V gene are MDHEN and SYDVKM. CDR3: CASSFWVGGTPGNTIYF. For the CDR3, the DNA is TGTGCCAGCAGTTTCTGGGTCGGGGGCACTCCTGGAAACACCATATATTTT.

V is TRBV2 and J is TRBJ2-1; maybe TRBD1 (5 bases). V dropped 1 base and J dropped 15 bases, with 10 bases sitting between them. The CDR3 spans 11 residues. CDR1 and CDR2 from the germline V gene are SNHLY and FYNNEI. CDR3 protein: CASSEEGIPFF. CDR3 sequence (DNA): TGTGCCAGCAGTGAAGAGGGGATCCCGTTCTTC. The variable domain in full, completed from reference TRBV2 and TRBJ2-1, reads EPEVTQTPSHQVTQMGQEVILRCVPISNHLYFYWYRQILGQKVEFLVSFYNNEISEKSEIFDDQFSVERPDGSNFTLKIRSTKLEDSAMYFCASSEEGIPFFGPGTRLTVL.

Turning to this clone: The same CDR3 is also encoded by other DNA sequences in this sample. This chain links TRBV19 with TRBJ1-1; no firm D call. Germline assignment: CDR1 LNHDA and CDR2 SQIVND (reference sequence). The V end was cut by 3 bases, the J end by 0 bases, with 5 bases between. This CDR3 comprises 13 residues. CDR3 nucleotide sequence: TGTGCCAGTAGTATTGCAGTGAACACTGAAGCTTTCTTT. This encodes CASSIAVNTEAFF. Full variable domain (missing parts from reference TRBV19 and TRBJ1-1): DGGITQSPKYLFRKEGQNVTLSCEQNLNHDAMYWYRQDPGQGLRLIYYSQIVNDFQKGDIAEGYSVSREKKESFPLTVTSAQKNPTAFYLCASSIAVNTEAFFGQGTRLTVV.